This TCR beta chain emerged from a study of prognosis after radiotherapy for stage I lung cancer. The genomic DNA TCR beta CDR3 region underwent two rounds of multiplex PCR. Primers (each specific to one TRBV or TRBJ gene) were used in first-round PCR. Second-round PCR employed universal primers. Each CDR3 protein is one row after TCRdb ran MiXCR on the multiplex PCR reads. Of around 27,000 distinct CDR3 sequences listed, about a third are singletons. This clonotype occurred many times. The CDR3 is 12 residues long. V shed 7 bases and J shed 7 bases, with 11 bases lying between them. CDR1 and CDR2 (germline): MNHNS, SASEGT.

This chain joins TRBV6-1 and TRBJ2-1, with a tentative D call TRBD1 (5 bases). The TCR originated in a donor over 45 with non-small cell lung cancer. The specimen comprised PBMCs, sampled before or after stereotactic body radiation therapy (not recorded which). CDR3 loop: CASTYRGNEQFF. The CDR3, as DNA: TGTGCCAGCACCTATAGGGGTAATGAGCAGTTCTTC.